These 30 T cell receptor beta chains were all obtained from the same sample, sequenced in a study of OX40 agonist ivuxolimab in advanced cancers. The library was made by the immunoSEQ multiplex PCR assay. TCRdb carries this immuneACCESS record with in-frame sequences only. Its versions omit some clonotypes, under half of them owing to an unresolved V gene in the studies checked, with the rest unexplained. The sample includes about 62,000 clones, with 79% observed a single time. The ten largest clones take up approximately 11% of the sample. This specimen was CD4+ or CD8+ T cells sorted from blood, taken in a trial of the OX40 agonist ivuxolimab. The receptors come from an adult with an advanced solid tumor such as melanoma, head and neck, liver or kidney cancer.

The chain uses TRBV9 and TRBJ2-3, with 7 nucleotides matching TRBD1. The V gene end was trimmed by 2 bases and the J gene end by 3 bases; junction bases not matched to a gene: 15. CDR3 size: 18 residues. The germline V gene encodes CDR1 SGDLS and CDR2 YYNGEE. The CDR3 reads CASSVGLFTGARTDTQYF. The CDR3 DNA reads as TGTGCCAGCAGCGTGGGGCTGTTCACAGGGGCCCGGACAGATACGCAGTATTTT. The full variable domain, completed using reference TRBV9 and TRBJ2-3, is DSGVTQTPKHLITATGQRVTLRCSPRSGDLSVYWYQQSLDQGLQFLIQYYNGEERAKGNILERFSAQQFPDLHSELNLSSLELGDSALYFCASSVGLFTGARTDTQYFGPGTRLTVL.

The rearrangement joins TRBV5-6 to TRBJ1-4; 7 nucleotides match TRBD1. The CDR3 has 13 residues. J lost 8 bases, V lost 4 bases, and 5 bases had no gene match. Per the germline V gene, CDR1 is SGHDT and CDR2 is YYEEEE. The CDR3 protein is CASSRDRVEKLFF. In DNA form, the CDR3 reads TGTGCCAGCAGCCGCGACAGGGTGGAAAAACTGTTTTTT.

The V and J genes are TRBV5-1 and TRBJ1-3; D not certain. With 0 bases removed from V and 1 base from J, the gap between germline ends came to 8 bases. CDR3 length equals 15 residues. Per the germline V gene, CDR1 is SGHRS and CDR2 is YFSETQ. The CDR3 DNA is TGCGCCAGCAGCTTGGGTGCTTCGTCTGGAAACACCATATATTTT. It encodes CASSLGASSGNTIYF.

The gene calls are TRBV7-3 and TRBJ2-2, with TRBD2 as a possible D gene (6 bases). Trimming pared 3 bases from V and 4 bases from J, leaving 9 bases between. Germline V gene sequence: CDR1 SGHTA, CDR2 FQGTGA. The CDR3 loop spans 14 amino acids. The CDR3 sequence is CASSLDSGTGELFF. In DNA, the CDR3 is TGTGCCAGCAGCTTGGATAGCGGCACCGGGGAGCTGTTTTTT.

This rearrangement joins TRBV18 to TRBJ2-7; D possibly corresponds to TRBD2 (6 bases). V lost 4 bases and J 0 bases, leaving 13 bases between the germline ends. Germline loops: CDR1 KGHSH, CDR2 LQKENI. The CDR3 is 15 residues long. The CDR3: CASSLLGTSSYEQYF. DNA for the CDR3: TGTGCCAGCTCACTACTCGGGACTTCCTCCTACGAGCAGTACTTC.

CDR3 coding DNA: TGTGCCAGCAGCTCCAGACTAGCGGGGGGCCCTTGGGAGCAGTACTTC. Translation: CASSSRLAGGPWEQYF. V is TRBV7-1 and J is TRBJ2-7, with 13 bases identical to TRBD2. TRBV7-1 carries the ORF label, with uncertain function. V dropped 3 bases and J dropped 7; count of bases not matched to a gene: 9. CDR3 length: 16 amino acids.

The DNA for the CDR3 is TGTGCCAGCAGTGACGCCAACGACATCGAGCAGTACTTC. The encoded protein is CASSDANDIEQYF. The chain couples TRBV25-1 to TRBJ2-7, with D hard to call. Per the germline V gene, CDR1 is MGHDK and CDR2 is SYGVNS. This CDR3 contains 13 residues. Trimming shortened V by 3 bases and J by 6 bases, and 12 bases separated the two germline ends.

This chain connects TRBV4-3 to TRBJ2-1, with D unresolved. The V gene lost 3 bases and the J gene lost 6 bases, with 36 bases spanning the gap. Per the germline V gene, CDR1 is LGHNA and CDR2 is YSLEER. The CDR3 length is 22 residues. CDR3 bases: TGCGCCAGCAGCCAGGGGTTGATACTAACCTTCCCCTCAGCGACGGATCGCAATGAGCAGTTCTTC. It yields the protein CASSQGLILTFPSATDRNEQFF.

The rearrangement uses TRBV4-1 and TRBJ1-2; D is unclear. This CDR3 has 14 residues. CDR1 MGHRA and CDR2 YSYEKL come from the germline V gene. The V end lost 0 bases, the J end lost 4 bases, and 9 bases lay between the germline ends. Here the CDR3 reads CASSQDRGIYGYTF. CDR3 nucleotide sequence: TGCGCCAGCAGCCAAGATCGCGGGATCTATGGCTACACCTTC.

The chain is built from TRBV9 and TRBJ2-3; D may be TRBD1 (5 bases). The germline V gene has CDR1 SGDLS and CDR2 YYNGEE. The CDR3 totals 15 residues. The germline V and J ends were trimmed by 3 bases and 2 bases, with 13 bases remaining between them. The chain's CDR3 is CASSATQGYTDTQYF. DNA for the CDR3: TGTGCCAGCAGCGCCACCCAGGGTTACACAGATACGCAGTATTTT. Full variable domain (rest looked up from reference TRBV9 and TRBJ2-3): DSGVTQTPKHLITATGQRVTLRCSPRSGDLSVYWYQQSLDQGLQFLIQYYNGEERAKGNILERFSAQQFPDLHSELNLSSLELGDSALYFCASSATQGYTDTQYFGPGTRLTVL.

This clone was counted ten times or more. CDR3 region: CASSRTGTNSPLHF. Here the CDR3 DNA reads TGCGCCAGCAGTAGGACCGGGACCAATTCACCCCTCCACTTT. The chain has TRBV5-1 and TRBJ1-6; TRBD1 is a possible D gene (5 bases). The germline V and J ends were trimmed by 5 bases and 7 bases, with 13 bases remaining between them. The germline gives CDR1 SGHRS, CDR2 YFSETQ. The CDR3 covers 14 residues.

The chain carries TRBV28 and TRBJ2-7; either TRBD1 or TRBD2 may fit D (5 bases each). The CDR3 extends over 16 amino acids. Trimming removed 3 bases at V and 0 bases at J, with 15 bases between. CDR1 is MDHEN, CDR2 SYDVKM, per germline. Written as DNA, the CDR3 is TGTGCCAGCAGTTTGGGGGTGACTGGGGTCTCCTACGAGCAGTACTTC. This gives the protein CASSLGVTGVSYEQYF.

The V call is TRBV4-3, the J call TRBJ2-1; 7 nucleotides line up with TRBD1. Unmatched junction bases numbered 6, after V lost 2 bases and J lost 8 bases. Germline CDR1 reads LGHNA; CDR2 reads YSLEER. This CDR3 contains 14 residues. CDR3 DNA sequence: TGCGCCAGCAGCCAATGGATGCAGGGGGATGAGCAGTTCTTC. This gives the protein CASSQWMQGDEQFF.

This clone is a singleton in its sample. The chain combines TRBV9 with TRBJ1-2; D is possibly TRBD1 (5 bases). Germline V gene sequence: CDR1 SGDLS, CDR2 YYNGEE. The V gene lost 3 bases and the J gene lost 4 bases, with 13 bases spanning the gap. The CDR3 spans 14 residues. The CDR3: CASSGRTRGYGYTF. The CDR3 DNA follows: TGTGCCAGCAGCGGCCGGACACGGGGCTATGGCTACACCTTC.

This rearrangement joins TRBV18 to TRBJ1-2; no definite D call. Looked up from germline, CDR1 is KGHSH and CDR2 is LQKENI. The CDR3 extends over 15 amino acids. The V end lost 2 bases, the J end lost 8 bases, and 18 bases lay between the germline ends. The CDR3, as DNA: TGTGCCAGCTCACCATCGGAGGCCTCAGTTGGGGGCTACACCTTC. Its translation: CASSPSEASVGGYTF. The variable domain in full, completed from reference TRBV18 and TRBJ1-2, reads NAGVMQNPRHLVRRRGQEARLRCSPMKGHSHVYWYRQLPEEGLKFMVYLQKENIIDESGMPKERFSAEFPKEGPSILRIQQVVRGDSAAYFCASSPSEASVGGYTFGSGTRLTVV.

The chain couples TRBV4-1 to TRBJ2-1, with 8 positions matching TRBD2. CDR3 length equals 16 residues. Germline V gene lookup returns CDR1 MGHRA and CDR2 YSYEKL. V was pared by 2 bases and J by 0 bases, with 3 bases of the junction left unmatched. In DNA, the CDR3 is TGCGCCAGCAGCCAACTCGGGAGGGCCTCCTACAATGAGCAGTTCTTC. Its translation is CASSQLGRASYNEQFF.

This sequence joins TRBV7-2 and TRBJ2-1, with TRBD2 matching over 12 bases. CDR1 and CDR2 (germline): SGHTA, FQGNSA. The junction had 7 bases not matched to a gene; V was cut back by 4 bases and J by 6 bases. The CDR3 totals 16 residues. The CDR3 sequence is CASSSLLAGGRNEQFF. CDR3 in DNA: TGTGCCAGCAGCTCGCTACTAGCGGGAGGCCGCAATGAGCAGTTCTTC.

V gene TRBV5-1 combines with J gene TRBJ2-3, with 7 bases lining up with TRBD2. J was trimmed by 2 bases and V by 1 base; bases with no gene match: 7. This CDR3 spans 16 amino acids. Germline CDR1 and CDR2: SGHRS and YFSETQ. The CDR3 sequence: CASSLRRSGDTDTQYF. The CDR3 bases are TGCGCCAGCAGCTTGAGACGAAGCGGGGACACAGATACGCAGTATTTT. Looking up the rest from reference TRBV5-1 and TRBJ2-3 gives the full variable domain: KAGVTQTPRYLIKTRGQQVTLSCSPISGHRSVSWYQQTPGQGLQFLFEYFSETQRNKGNFPGRFSGRQFSNSRSEMNVSTLELGDSALYLCASSLRRSGDTDTQYFGPGTRLTVL.

This clone was found a few times. The V gene is TRBV28, the J gene TRBJ1-1; D is possibly TRBD1 (6 bases). CDR3 length: 14 residues. V was pared by 5 bases and J by 4 bases, with 14 bases between. CDR1 and CDR2 from the germline V gene are MDHEN and SYDVKM. In DNA, the CDR3 is TGTGCCAGCAGTACCAACAGGGATCGCACTGAAGCTTTCTTT. Protein: CASSTNRDRTEAFF.

The table lists this clone with a few counts. The V and J genes are TRBV5-4 and TRBJ2-1; 10 bases map to TRBD1. V lost 2 bases, J lost 3 bases, and 5 bases stayed unmatched. Germline values: CDR1 SGHNT, CDR2 YYREEE (reference sequence). The CDR3 contains 16 residues. The CDR3 loop reads CASSFFRDRGYNEQFF. CDR3 nucleotide sequence: TGTGCCAGCAGCTTCTTCAGGGACAGGGGCTACAATGAGCAGTTCTTC.

This clone was seen only a few times. V and J are TRBV10-3 and TRBJ2-3; D not resolved. The V and J ends lost 2 bases and 2 bases respectively, with 8 bases between them. In germline, CDR1 is ENHRY, CDR2 SYGVKD. The CDR3 covers 14 residues. CDR3 in DNA: TGTGCCATCAGTGAGGTTGGGTTCACAGATACGCAGTATTTT. Protein product: CAISEVGFTDTQYF.

The chain uses TRBV6-1 and TRBJ2-3, with 9 nucleotides matching TRBD1. In germline, CDR1 is MNHNS, CDR2 SASEGT. The CDR3 runs to 16 residues. J lost 2 bases, V lost 2 bases, and 5 bases had no gene match. CDR3 sequence: CASSETGQGYTDTQYF. The CDR3 nucleotides read TGTGCCAGCAGTGAAACGGGACAGGGTTACACAGATACGCAGTATTTT.

The chain links TRBV9 to TRBJ1-4; TRBD1 might be the D (6 bases). Between the trimmed V and J ends, which lost 4 bases and 2 bases, there was a span of 12 bases. CDR3 size: 15 residues. Germline V gene data show CDR1 as SGDLS and CDR2 as YYNGEE. CDR3: CASSPRTATNEKLFF. The CDR3 nucleotides are TGTGCCAGCAGCCCCCGGACAGCCACTAATGAAAAACTGTTTTTT.

This clone was seen only a few times. The rearrangement uses TRBV2 and TRBJ1-1; D is undetermined. CDR1 and CDR2 from the germline V gene are SNHLY and FYNNEI. V lost 6 bases, J lost 0 bases, and 5 bases lay in between. CDR3 size: 12 residues. The CDR3: CASRVMNTEAFF. DNA of the CDR3: TGTGCCAGCAGAGTGATGAACACTGAAGCTTTCTTT.

V gene TRBV5-1 combines with J gene TRBJ2-2, with 7 positions matching TRBD2. From germline, CDR1 is SGHRS and CDR2 YFSETQ. Unmatched junction bases numbered 8, after V lost 2 bases and J lost 7 bases. CDR3 length: 15 residues. The CDR3 here is CASSFGGRSGGELFF. For the CDR3, the DNA is TGCGCCAGCAGCTTTGGCGGGAGAAGTGGCGGGGAGCTGTTTTTT.

The V gene is TRBV11-2, the J gene TRBJ2-3; D gene uncertain. Germline V gene sequence: CDR1 SGHAT, CDR2 FQNNGV. Trimming cost V 2 bases and J 0 bases, with 6 bases left between them. The CDR3 runs 14 residues. DNA for the CDR3: TGTGCCAGCAGCTTAAGTACTAGCACAGATACGCAGTATTTT. This codes for CASSLSTSTDTQYF.

In this sample, this clone turned up a few times. This chain uses TRBV14 with TRBJ2-7; the D is unclear. The CDR3 has 13 amino acids. Germline loops: CDR1 SGHDN, CDR2 FVKESK. Trimming pared 1 base from V and 3 bases from J, leaving 7 bases between. CDR3 protein: CASSQVTDYEQYF. CDR3 DNA: TGTGCCAGCAGCCAAGTTACGGACTACGAGCAGTACTTC.

The J gene is TRBJ2-7, the V gene TRBV19; 8 positions match TRBD1. CDR1 and CDR2 (germline): LNHDA, SQIVND (reference sequence). This CDR3 has 15 residues. The V gene end was trimmed by 9 bases and the J gene end by 0 bases; junction bases not matched to a gene: 10. The CDR3 protein is CASQASGQVSYEQYF. The CDR3 DNA follows: TGTGCCAGCCAAGCGTCGGGACAGGTCTCCTACGAGCAGTACTTC.

This chain joins TRBV6-5 and TRBJ2-2; 9 bases fit TRBD2. V shed 4 bases, J shed 7 bases, and the junction held 7 bases outside the gene matches. Germline values: CDR1 MNHEY, CDR2 SVGAGI. This CDR3 has 15 residues. The CDR3 protein is CASSSGAAGGGELFF. The CDR3 DNA reads TGTGCCAGCAGTTCGGGGGCAGCGGGAGGCGGGGAGCTGTTTTTT.

This clone came up once. V and J are TRBV7-2 and TRBJ1-1, with a possible D match to TRBD1 (6 bases). Germline loops: CDR1 SGHTA, CDR2 FQGNSA. Trimming cost V 7 bases and J 4 bases, with 19 bases left between them. The CDR3 runs to 15 residues. CDR3: CASTFIQGGATEAFF. The CDR3 coding sequence is TGTGCCAGCACCTTTATACAGGGTGGTGCCACTGAAGCTTTCTTT.